This TCR beta chain is drawn from a study of identical twins (dated by TCRdb to about 2016). Regarding the research as a whole: To test whether fetal clonotypes persist, the study used deep sequencing on TCR alpha and beta repertoires from monozygotic twins, unrelated adults of various ages, and cord blood. To rule out contamination, replicate twin experiments were performed at different times with different library preparation protocols.

The full study reports these points: Invariant T cells such as MAIT and iNKT could partly confound zero-insertion analyses, though diverse VJ usage argued against this for most clonotypes. Because the same donors could not be followed over many years, the conclusions depended on cross-sectional statistical analysis. The excess sharing between twins in beta out-of-frame sequences was weaker because fewer shared sequences reduced the signal-to-noise ratio. Abundant cord blood beta clonotypes carried fewer insertions; young adult naive repertoires showed a weaker similar trend, while memory repertoires showed none. In monozygotic twins, recombination models systematically underestimated out-of-frame TCR alpha sharing, but the models matched the sharing seen between unrelated individuals. Out-of-frame TCR alpha sequences shared between twins showed an excess of low generation-probability sequences compared with coincidental sharing between unrelated individuals.

This clonotype appeared many times. Its antigen target is currently unknown. Base qualities are missing; no much larger clone stands one base away. Every donor in the study was a healthy Caucasian. Three pairs of female monozygotic twins, all aged roughly 18 to 30 years, made up the twin cohort. Peripheral blood mononuclear cells were used as the source from which RNA for TCR libraries was isolated. The method was 5' RACE. The data were produced on an Illumina HiSeq 2000. Template switching introduced a universal primer binding site; the final cDNA contained a unique molecular identifier, enabling accurate counting of TCR cDNA molecules. Specific primers in the conserved constant-segment region were used to synthesize first-strand cDNA for TCR alpha and beta chains. To control for contamination, every cDNA library was double barcoded, receiving both a SMART-Mk sample barcode and Illumina barcodes. TruSeq adapter sequences, together with Illumina sample barcodes, were added in two successive PCR steps. The Illumina HiSeq platform was used with custom primers to sequence TCR alpha and beta cDNA libraries. Regarding the original processing steps: MiGEC was used to process raw reads and extract unique molecular identifiers, and MiXCR was used to find CDR3 positions. Recombination models were inferred per individual with the repgenHMM and IGoR tools using an EM algorithm. Shared clonotype analysis was performed with the tcR package in R, normalizing sharing by the product of cloneset sizes. Out-of-frame nonproductive sequences were analyzed to study raw recombination free of thymic and clonal selection effects. TCRdb reworked the public reads: Q25 trimming with fastp, MiXCR clone assembly, productive beta chains retained. A single entry per CDR3 protein holds the most common genes and DNA from its merged rows. The V and J calls follow TCRdb's processing rather than the paper's. The sample profile shows approximately 600,000 distinct CDR3 sequences; roughly 7.1% of them were found once. The ten largest clones represent about 1.6% of the sample.

The CDR3 starts with the cysteine, ends with the phenylalanine, and has 14 residues. Of the read, only the CDR3 DNA is kept; its 42 bases are in frame from base 1. CDR1 and CDR2, looked up from the germline V gene, are KGHDR and SFDVKD. V lost 3 bases and J lost 0 bases; the stretch between them is 4 bases long. The same specimen was also included in a second study, on yellow fever vaccine responses in identical twins. Per the second study: According to the authors, the vaccine-induced T cell response in identical twins seemed to be partly convergent and partly specific to each individual. In identical twins, the study followed T cell clones that responded to the vaccine with precision.

Recombination joined TRBV24-1 with TRBJ2-2; the D gene identity is not certain. The sequenced sample was PBMCs. The source of this sequence is a woman under 30 in good health. The encoded CDR3 is CATSDRANTGELFF. Here is the DNA: TGTGCCACCAGTGATCGTGCGAACACCGGGGAGCTGTTTTTT.